What follows are 7 T cell receptor beta chains derived from one specimen sequenced in a study of T cell responses to AZD1222 COVID-19 vaccine. Data came from immunoSEQ multiplex PCR; TCRdb stores just in-frame clones and leaves some out. Of 170,000 or so clones listed, about 93% are singletons. Source: peripheral blood, taken 28 days after the second dose of the MenACWY control vaccine. The receptors shown here come from an adult who received the MenACWY meningococcal vaccine as a control.

This clone was seen only once. The chain has TRBV12-3 or TRBV12-4 and TRBJ1-1; no clear D. V was shortened by 2 bases and J by 7 bases, with 8 bases between the two germline ends. The CDR3 has 12 amino acids. The CDR3, as DNA: TGTGCCAGCAGTTTACACTTGGATGAAGCTTTCTTT. Translation: CASSLHLDEAFF.

The chain recombines TRBV15 with TRBJ1-6; D not certain. Germline CDR1 LNHNV, CDR2 YYDKDF (reference sequence). CDR3 length: 15 residues. V shed 3 bases and J shed 0 bases, with 6 bases lying between them. The CDR3 bases are TGTGCCACCAGCAGCCCTAGCTCCTATAATTCACCCCTCCACTTT. Amino acid sequence: CATSSPSSYNSPLHF.

The chain uses TRBV19 and TRBJ1-1; TRBD1 agrees at 7 bases. V shed 6 bases, J shed 7 bases, and the junction held 11 bases outside the gene matches. Germline assignment: CDR1 LNHDA and CDR2 SQIVND (reference sequence). The CDR3 is made up of 14 amino acids. The CDR3 nucleotides read TGTGCCAGTAGACACAGGGGCCCCTATAGTGAAGCTTTCTTT. This encodes CASRHRGPYSEAFF.

In this sample, this clone turned up once. The chain links TRBV7-2 to TRBJ2-1; perhaps TRBD2 as D (6 bases). The CDR3 totals 15 residues. In germline, CDR1 is SGHTA, CDR2 FQGNSA. Trimming pared 5 bases from V and 0 bases from J, leaving 11 bases between. CDR3 coding DNA: TGTGCCAGCAGCGCCCCCGGGAGCTCCTACAATGAGCAGTTCTTC. It yields the protein CASSAPGSSYNEQFF.

V is TRBV28 and J is TRBJ1-4; 7 bases fit TRBD1. The J segment lost 3 bases and the V segment lost 5 bases, leaving 9 bases of the junction unmatched. The CDR3 runs 16 residues. Germline CDR1 is MDHEN and CDR2 is SYDVKM. CDR3 sequence (DNA): TGTGCCAGCAGTCAAAGGGGGCGCGGATCTAATGAAAAACTGTTTTTT. Translated, it gives CASSQRGRGSNEKLFF.

The chain employs TRBV4-1 and TRBJ1-1; D might be TRBD1 (5 bases). Trimming took off 4 bases at V and 2 bases at J, with 14 bases between the two ends. CDR1 is MGHRA and CDR2 is YSYEKL in the germline V gene. There are 15 residues in the CDR3. The DNA of the CDR3 is TGCGCCAGCAGCCTGGAGCCAGGGAGAAACACTGAAGCTTTCTTT. It encodes CASSLEPGRNTEAFF.

The chain carries TRBV6-6 and TRBJ1-1; 8 bases are a match to TRBD1. CDR1 is MNHNY and CDR2 is SVGAGI in the germline V gene (reference sequence). The CDR3 extends over 15 amino acids. Trimming cost V 2 bases and J 4 bases; bases outside gene matches: 6. The CDR3 here is CASSYLQGASTEAFF. Here the CDR3 DNA reads TGTGCCAGCAGTTACCTGCAGGGGGCTTCCACTGAAGCTTTCTTT.